This T cell receptor beta chain stems from a study of T cell responses to AZD1222 COVID-19 vaccine. Whole-study results and caveats: Among AZD1222 vaccinees, only five to seven were seropositive at baseline.

On this clone itself: Its cognate antigen is unknown.

Assay used: immunoSEQ multiplex PCR; TCRdb lists only in-frame clones, some missing. The data hold 90,000 to 150,000 clones, with approximately 90% observed a single time. Here the sequenced sample was peripheral blood, taken on day 0 of AZD1222 vaccination. The sequence was collected from an adult in good health.

The CDR3 region is CASSLEGALQPQHF. CDR3 DNA sequence: TGTGCCAGCAGTTTAGAAGGGGCTCTTCAGCCCCAGCATTTT. This chain links TRBV27 with TRBJ1-5; a possible D gene is TRBD1 (5 bases). The V and J ends lost 2 bases and 6 bases respectively, with 11 bases between them. CDR3 length equals 14 residues. Germline values: CDR1 MNHEY, CDR2 SMNVEV (reference sequence).